The 4 T cell receptor beta chains presented below share a single source sample, sequenced in a study of blood T cell repertoires in COVID-19. Assay used: immunoSEQ multiplex PCR; TCRdb lists only in-frame clones, some missing. The sample holds about 410,000 clones, 85% to 90% seen once. The material sequenced was PBMCs or T cells enriched from blood (not recorded which). The receptors shown here come from a woman in her 30s who had recovered from COVID-19.

V usage is TRBV5-4 and J usage is TRBJ2-1; 9 bases are shared with TRBD1. In germline, CDR1 is SGHNT, CDR2 YYREEE (reference sequence). The CDR3 length is 16 residues. V lost 6 bases and J lost 3; bases outside the gene matches: 10. The CDR3 bases are TGTGCCAGCACCTGGGGGACAGGGACAAACTACAATGAGCAGTTCTTC. Translation: CASTWGTGTNYNEQFF. Drawing the rest from reference TRBV5-4 and TRBJ2-1, the complete variable domain is ETGVTQSPTHLIKTRGQQVTLRCSSQSGHNTVSWYQQALGQGPQFIFQYYREEENGRGNFPPRFSGLQFPNYSSELNVNALELDDSALYLCASTWGTGTNYNEQFFGPGTRLTVL.

This chain links TRBV13 with TRBJ2-3; 7 nucleotides match TRBD1. There are 15 residues in the CDR3. The V gene's germline CDR1 is PRHDT and CDR2 FYEKMQ (reference sequence). V shed 4 bases and J 4 bases; nucleotides not matched to a gene: 8. The CDR3 sequence: CASSYQTGRADTQYF. The CDR3 coding sequence is TGTGCCAGCAGCTACCAGACAGGGCGTGCAGATACGCAGTATTTT. Full variable domain (remainder filled in from reference TRBV13 and TRBJ2-3): AAGVIQSPRHLIKEKRETATLKCYPIPRHDTVYWYQQGPGQDPQFLISFYEKMQSDKGSIPDRFSAQQFSDYHSELNMSSLELGDSALYFCASSYQTGRADTQYFGPGTRLTVL.

The chain employs TRBV29-1 and TRBJ1-1; 8 bases fit TRBD1. Germline lookup yields CDR1 SQVTM and CDR2 ANQGSEA. There are 15 residues in the CDR3. Trimming took 6 bases from V and 4 from J; bases not matched to a gene: 13. CDR3 DNA: TGCAGCGTGACTCAGGGGGCCAGTATCAGCACTGAAGCTTTCTTT. It specifies CSVTQGASISTEAFF.

The V and J genes are TRBV5-4 and TRBJ1-2; 8 bases are shared with TRBD1. Germline lookup yields CDR1 SGHNT and CDR2 YYREEE (reference sequence). V trimming: 6 bases; J trimming: 3 bases; junction bases outside the gene matches: 13. The CDR3 extends over 16 amino acids. The CDR3 DNA is TGTGCCAGCATACACAGCCGACAGGGGAAGTACTATGGCTACACCTTC. Residues: CASIHSRQGKYYGYTF.